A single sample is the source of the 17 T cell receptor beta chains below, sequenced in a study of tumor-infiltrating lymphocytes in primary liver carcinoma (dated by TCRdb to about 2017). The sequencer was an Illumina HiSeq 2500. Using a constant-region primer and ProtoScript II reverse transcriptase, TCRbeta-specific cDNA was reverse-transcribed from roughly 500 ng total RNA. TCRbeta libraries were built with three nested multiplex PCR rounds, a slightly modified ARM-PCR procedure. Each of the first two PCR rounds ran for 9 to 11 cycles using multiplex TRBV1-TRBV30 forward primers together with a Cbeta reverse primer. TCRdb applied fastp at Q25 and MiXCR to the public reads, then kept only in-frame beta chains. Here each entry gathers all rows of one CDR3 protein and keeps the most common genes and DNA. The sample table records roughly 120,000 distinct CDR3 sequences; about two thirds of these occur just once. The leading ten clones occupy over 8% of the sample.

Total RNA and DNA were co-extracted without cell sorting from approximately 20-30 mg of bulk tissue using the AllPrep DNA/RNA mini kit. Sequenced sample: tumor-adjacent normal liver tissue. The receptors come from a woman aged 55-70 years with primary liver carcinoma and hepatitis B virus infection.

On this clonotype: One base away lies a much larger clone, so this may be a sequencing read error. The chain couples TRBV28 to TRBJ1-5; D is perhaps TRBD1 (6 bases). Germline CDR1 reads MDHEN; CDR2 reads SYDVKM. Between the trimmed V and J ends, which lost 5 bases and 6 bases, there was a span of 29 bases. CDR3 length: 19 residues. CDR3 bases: TGTGCCAGCAGTGGAACCCGGAGACGGGGGGCCGCCCGCGGTCAGCCCCAGCATTTT. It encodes CASSGTRRRGAARGQPQHF. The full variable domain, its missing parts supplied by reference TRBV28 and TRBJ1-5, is DVKVTQSSRYLVKRTGEKVFLECVQDMDHENMFWYRQDPGLGLRLIYFSYDVKMKEKGDIPEGYSVSREKKERFSLILESASTNQTSMYLCASSGTRRRGAARGQPQHFGDGTRLSIL.

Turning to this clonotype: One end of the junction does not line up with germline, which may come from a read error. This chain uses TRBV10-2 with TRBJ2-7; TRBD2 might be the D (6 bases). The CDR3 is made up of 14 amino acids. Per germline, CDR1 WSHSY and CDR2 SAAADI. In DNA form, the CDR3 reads TGCGCCAGCAATGTACAAAGCGGGTCCTATGAGCAGTACTTC. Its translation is CASNVQSGSYEQYF.

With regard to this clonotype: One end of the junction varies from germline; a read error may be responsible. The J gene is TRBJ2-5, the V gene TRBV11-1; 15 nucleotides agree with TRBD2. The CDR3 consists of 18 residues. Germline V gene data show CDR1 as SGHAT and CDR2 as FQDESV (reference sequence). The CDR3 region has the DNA TGTGACAGCAGCTACGGACTAGCGGGAGGGCCTGTGAAAGAGACCCAGTACTTC. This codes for CDSSYGLAGGPVKETQYF.

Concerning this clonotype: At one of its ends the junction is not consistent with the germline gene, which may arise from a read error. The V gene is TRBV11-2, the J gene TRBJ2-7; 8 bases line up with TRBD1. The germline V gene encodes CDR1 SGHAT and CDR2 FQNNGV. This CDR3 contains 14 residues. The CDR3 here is CAGSQNRGYREQYF. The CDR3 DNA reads TGTGCCGGCAGCCAGAACAGGGGGTACCGCGAGCAGTACTTC.

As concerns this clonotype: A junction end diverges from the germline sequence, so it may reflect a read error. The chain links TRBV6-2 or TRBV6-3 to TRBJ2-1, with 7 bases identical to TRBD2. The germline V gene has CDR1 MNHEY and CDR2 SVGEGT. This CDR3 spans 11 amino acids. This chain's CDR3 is CASSSGAEQLF. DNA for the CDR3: TGTGCCAGCAGTAGCGGGGCAGAGCAGCTCTTC.

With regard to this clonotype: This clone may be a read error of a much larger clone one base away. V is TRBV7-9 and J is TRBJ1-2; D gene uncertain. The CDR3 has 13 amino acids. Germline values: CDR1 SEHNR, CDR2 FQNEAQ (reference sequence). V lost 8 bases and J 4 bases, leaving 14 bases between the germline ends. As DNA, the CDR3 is TGTGCCAGCCGCCCCGGACGGAGCTATGGCTACACCTTC. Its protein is CASRPGRSYGYTF.

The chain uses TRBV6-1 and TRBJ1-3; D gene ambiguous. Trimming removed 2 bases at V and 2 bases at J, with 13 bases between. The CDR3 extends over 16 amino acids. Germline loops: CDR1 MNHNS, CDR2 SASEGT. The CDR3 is CASSEWTSVAGNTIYF. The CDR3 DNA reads TGTGCCAGCAGTGAATGGACCTCTGTGGCTGGAAACACCATATATTTT.

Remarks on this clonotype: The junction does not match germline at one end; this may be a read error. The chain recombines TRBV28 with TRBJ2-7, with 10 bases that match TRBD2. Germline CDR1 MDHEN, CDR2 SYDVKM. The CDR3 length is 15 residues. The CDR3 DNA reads TGTGTCAGCAGTAAGGCCGGGACTAGCGACTACGAGCAGTACTTC. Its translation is CVSSKAGTSDYEQYF.

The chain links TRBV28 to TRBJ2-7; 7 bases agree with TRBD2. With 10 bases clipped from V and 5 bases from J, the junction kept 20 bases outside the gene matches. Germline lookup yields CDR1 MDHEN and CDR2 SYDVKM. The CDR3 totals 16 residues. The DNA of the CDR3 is TGTGCCAACAGCCTATTGACTAGCTGGAGTTTCCACGAGCAGTACTTC. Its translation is CANSLLTSWSFHEQYF.

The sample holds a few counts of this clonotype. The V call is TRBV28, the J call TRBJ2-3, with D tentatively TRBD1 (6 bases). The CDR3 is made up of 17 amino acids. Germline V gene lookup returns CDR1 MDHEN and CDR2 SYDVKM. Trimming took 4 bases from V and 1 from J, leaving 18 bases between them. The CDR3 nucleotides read TGTGCCAGCAGTTCCCTAGGGCCAGGGGATGGCACAGATACGCAGTATTTT. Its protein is CASSSLGPGDGTDTQYF.

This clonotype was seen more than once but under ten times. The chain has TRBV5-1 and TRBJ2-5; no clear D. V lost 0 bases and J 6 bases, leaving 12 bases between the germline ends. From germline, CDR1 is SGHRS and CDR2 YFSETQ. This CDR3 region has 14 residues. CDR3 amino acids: CASSLDSSSQTQYF. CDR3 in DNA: TGCGCCAGCAGCTTGGATTCCTCCAGCCAGACCCAGTACTTC.

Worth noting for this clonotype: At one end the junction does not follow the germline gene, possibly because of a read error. CDR3 nucleotides: TGTGCCTGTAGTGCCAGGGAGCCAGATACGCAGTATTTT. This gives the protein CACSAREPDTQYF. The chain combines TRBV30 with TRBJ2-3; D might be TRBD1 or TRBD2, each matching 5 bases. CDR3 length equals 13 residues. Per germline, CDR1 GTSNPN and CDR2 SVGIG (reference sequence).

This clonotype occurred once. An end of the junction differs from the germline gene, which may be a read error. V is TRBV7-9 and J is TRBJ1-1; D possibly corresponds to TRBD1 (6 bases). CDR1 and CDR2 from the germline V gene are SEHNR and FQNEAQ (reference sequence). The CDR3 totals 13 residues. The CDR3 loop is CASSTREGGGASF. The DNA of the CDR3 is TGTGCCAGCAGCACCCGTGAGGGAGGGGGGGCTTCCTTT.

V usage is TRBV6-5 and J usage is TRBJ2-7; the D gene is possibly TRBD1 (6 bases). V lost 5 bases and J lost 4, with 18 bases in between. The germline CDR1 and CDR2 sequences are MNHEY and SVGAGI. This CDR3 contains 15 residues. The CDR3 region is CASSAPGEGDYEQYF. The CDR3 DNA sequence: TGTGCCAGCAGTGCGCCTGGAGAGGGGGATTACGAGCAGTACTTC.

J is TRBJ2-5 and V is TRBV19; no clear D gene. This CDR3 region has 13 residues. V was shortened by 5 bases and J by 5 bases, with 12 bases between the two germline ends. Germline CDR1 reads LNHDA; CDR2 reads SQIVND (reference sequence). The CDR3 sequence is CASSPRALETQYF. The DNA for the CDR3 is TGTGCCAGTAGTCCCCGGGCGCTGGAGACCCAGTACTTC. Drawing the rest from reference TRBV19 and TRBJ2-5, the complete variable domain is DGGITQSPKYLFRKEGQNVTLSCEQNLNHDAMYWYRQDPGQGLRLIYYSQIVNDFQKGDIAEGYSVSREKKESFPLTVTSAQKNPTAFYLCASSPRALETQYFGPGTRLLVL.

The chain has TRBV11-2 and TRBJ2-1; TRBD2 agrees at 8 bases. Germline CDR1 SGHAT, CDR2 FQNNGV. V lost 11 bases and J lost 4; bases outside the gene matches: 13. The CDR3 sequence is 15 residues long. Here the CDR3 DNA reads TGTGCCGACAACCGACTAGCGTCGGGATACAATGAGCAGTTCTTC. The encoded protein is CADNRLASGYNEQFF.

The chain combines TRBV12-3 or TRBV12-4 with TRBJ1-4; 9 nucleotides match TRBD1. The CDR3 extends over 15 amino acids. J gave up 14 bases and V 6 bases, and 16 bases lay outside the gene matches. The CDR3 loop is CASSPGQGTNEELFF. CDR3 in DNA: TGTGCCAGCAGCCCGGGACAGGGTACTAATGAAGAGCTGTTTTTT.